The 32 T cell receptor beta chains presented below share a single source sample, sequenced in a study of CD8 T cells in Susac syndrome. Reverse transcription of about 0.5 to 1 ug RNA was carried out with random hexamers. TCRdb processed the immunoSEQ multiplex PCR reads anew with MiXCR; each CDR3 protein has one entry. This table holds some 120,000 distinct CDR3 sequences, around 94% found once. The sequenced sample consisted of CD4+ T cells from PBMCs. Receptor source: a human donor with multiple sclerosis.

The chain has TRBV24-1 and TRBJ2-1; D unclear. From germline, CDR1 is KGHDR and CDR2 SFDVKD. V was trimmed by 1 base and J by 4 bases, leaving 1 base between them. The CDR3 has 12 amino acids. The CDR3 region has the DNA TGTGCCACCAGTGATTTTTACAATGAGCAGTTCTTC. This codes for CATSDFYNEQFF.

This chain uses TRBV10-1 with TRBJ2-7; 7 bases map to TRBD2. The ends lost 4 bases at V and 2 bases at J; junction bases unmatched: 5. CDR3 size: 14 residues. Germline V gene sequence: CDR1 WNHNN, CDR2 SYGVQD (reference sequence). The chain's CDR3 is CASSVAGAPYEQYF. CDR3 sequence (DNA): TGCGCCAGCAGTGTTGCGGGAGCCCCCTACGAGCAGTACTTC.

The CDR3 here is CAWNTGQGINQPQHF. The CDR3 coding sequence is TGTGCCTGGAACACGGGACAGGGGATCAATCAGCCCCAGCATTTT. V is TRBV30 and J is TRBJ1-5, with TRBD1 matching over 10 bases. The junction had 6 bases not matched to a gene; V was cut back by 4 bases and J by 3 bases. There are 15 residues in the CDR3. The germline V gene has CDR1 GTSNPN and CDR2 SVGIG (reference sequence).

The chain uses TRBV29-1 and TRBJ2-1; TRBD2 matches 14 bases. The germline V gene has CDR1 SQVTM and CDR2 ANQGSEA. CDR3 length equals 13 residues. Unmatched junction bases numbered 6, after V lost 8 bases and J lost 9 bases. The CDR3 is CSSSGLAGGEQFF. The CDR3 DNA is TGCAGCTCCTCCGGACTAGCGGGAGGTGAGCAGTTCTTC.

This chain uses TRBV5-1 with TRBJ2-1, with D maybe TRBD2 (6 bases). Looked up from germline, CDR1 is SGHRS and CDR2 is YFSETQ. V lost 1 base and J lost 7, with 12 bases in between. The CDR3 covers 14 residues. This CDR3 reads CASSLTSSINEQFF. CDR3 DNA: TGCGCCAGCAGCTTGACTAGCAGCATAAATGAGCAGTTCTTC.

V usage is TRBV5-1 and J usage is TRBJ2-6; 7 positions agree with TRBD1. Per germline, CDR1 SGHRS and CDR2 YFSETQ. J lost 0 bases, V lost 1 base, and 10 bases had no gene match. CDR3 length: 19 amino acids. CDR3 protein: CASSLRPRGLPSGANVLTF. CDR3 in DNA: TGCGCCAGCAGCTTGCGACCAAGGGGGCTCCCCTCTGGGGCCAACGTCCTGACTTTC. The entire variable domain, with the rest obtained from reference TRBV5-1 and TRBJ2-6, is as follows: KAGVTQTPRYLIKTRGQQVTLSCSPISGHRSVSWYQQTPGQGLQFLFEYFSETQRNKGNFPGRFSGRQFSNSRSEMNVSTLELGDSALYLCASSLRPRGLPSGANVLTFGAGSRLTVL.

The V call is TRBV19, the J call TRBJ2-1, with 13 bases lining up with TRBD2. Germline V gene sequence: CDR1 LNHDA, CDR2 SQIVND (reference sequence). CDR3 length: 15 amino acids. V lost 3 bases, J lost 5 bases, and 1 base stayed unmatched. DNA for the CDR3: TGTGCCAGTAGTATGGGACTAGCGGGGCACAATGAGCAGTTCTTC. It specifies CASSMGLAGHNEQFF.

CDR3 nucleotides: TGCGCCAGCAGCTTGGAAAGGATTGGGAATGAGCAGTTCTTC. Translated: CASSLERIGNEQFF. The chain has TRBV5-1 and TRBJ2-1; no definite D call. Germline CDR1 is SGHRS and CDR2 is YFSETQ. V was pared by 0 bases and J by 7 bases, with 11 bases between. The CDR3 contains 14 residues.

The chain is built from TRBV20-1 and TRBJ2-7, with D perhaps assigned TRBD1 or TRBD2 (5 bases each). The CDR3 loop spans 13 amino acids. CDR1 DFQATT and CDR2 SNEGSKA come from the germline V gene (reference sequence). V was shortened by 1 base and J by 3 bases, with 10 bases between the two germline ends. The DNA for the CDR3 is TGCAGTGCTAGAGGGGACGGGATCTACGAGCAGTACTTC. Translated: CSARGDGIYEQYF.

V is TRBV18 and J is TRBJ2-4; D is perhaps TRBD1 or TRBD2 (6 bases each). V lost 5 bases and J lost 1, with 12 bases in between. The germline gives CDR1 KGHSH, CDR2 LQKENI. The CDR3 consists of 15 residues. Here the CDR3 reads CASSNPGAAKNIQYF. The CDR3 DNA sequence: TGTGCCAGCTCAAACCCGGGGGCCGCCAAAAACATTCAGTACTTC.

This clonotype appeared once. The chain uses TRBV5-1 and TRBJ2-3; 7 positions agree with TRBD1. The germline CDR1 and CDR2 sequences are SGHRS and YFSETQ. Trimming cost V 3 bases and J 1 base; bases outside gene matches: 2. The CDR3 length is 14 residues. For the CDR3, the DNA is TGCGCCAGCAGCTGGACAGGCGGCACAGATACGCAGTATTTT. Its protein product is CASSWTGGTDTQYF.

This chain connects TRBV19 to TRBJ1-1; D may be TRBD1 (5 bases). V was cut by 7 bases and J by 3 bases, with 15 bases left in between. Looked up from germline, CDR1 is LNHDA and CDR2 is SQIVND (reference sequence). This CDR3 is 14 amino acids long. CDR3 sequence: CASTPRWGDTEAFF. In DNA, the CDR3 is TGTGCCAGTACCCCACGATGGGGGGACACTGAAGCTTTCTTT.

This chain links TRBV6-5 with TRBJ1-1, with D hard to call. The CDR3 sequence is 12 residues long. Trimming pared 9 bases from V and 2 bases from J, leaving 10 bases between. The germline V gene has CDR1 MNHEY and CDR2 SVGAGI. The CDR3 reads CASRAVNTEAFF. In DNA form, the CDR3 reads TGTGCCAGTCGGGCAGTCAACACTGAAGCTTTCTTT.

The V gene is TRBV19, the J gene TRBJ1-2; no firm D call. Between the trimmed V and J ends, which lost 3 bases and 4 bases, there was a span of 3 bases. CDR1 LNHDA and CDR2 SQIVND come from the germline V gene (reference sequence). The CDR3 spans 11 residues. CDR3 protein: CASSMIYGYTF. For the CDR3, the DNA is TGTGCCAGTAGTATGATCTATGGCTACACCTTC.

The chain carries TRBV29-1 and TRBJ2-3, with D possibly matching TRBD1 (5 bases). CDR3 size: 10 residues. Looked up from germline, CDR1 is SQVTM and CDR2 is ANQGSEA. The CDR3 DNA follows: TGCATAGGGGCCACAGATACGCAGTATTTT. Its translation is CIGATDTQYF.

The chain employs TRBV10-3 and TRBJ2-1; TRBD2 aligns across 8 bases. The length of the CDR3 is 13 residues. CDR1 ENHRY and CDR2 SYGVKD come from the germline V gene. Trimming at V came to 5 bases and at J to 7 bases, leaving 4 bases not matched to a gene. The CDR3 reads CAISPAGENEQFF. The CDR3 nucleotides are TGTGCCATCAGTCCAGCGGGGGAAAATGAGCAGTTCTTC.

The chain carries TRBV30 and TRBJ2-4, with 8 bases that match TRBD2. The CDR3 is 15 amino acids. The J segment lost 7 bases and the V segment lost 5 bases, leaving 13 bases of the junction unmatched. The germline gives CDR1 GTSNPN, CDR2 SVGIG (reference sequence). This chain's CDR3 is CAWAQRGTPQNIQYF. DNA of the CDR3: TGTGCCTGGGCACAGCGGGGGACTCCCCAGAACATTCAGTACTTC.

The V call is TRBV15, the J call TRBJ2-7, with D maybe TRBD2 (6 bases). The CDR3 extends over 17 amino acids. Trimming shortened V by 0 bases and J by 3 bases, and 18 bases separated the two germline ends. The V gene's germline CDR1 is LNHNV and CDR2 YYDKDF (reference sequence). The CDR3 reads CATSRDAGFPSRYEQYF. The DNA of the CDR3 is TGTGCCACCAGCAGAGATGCGGGGTTCCCCTCGCGCTACGAGCAGTACTTC. The complete variable domain, with remaining parts taken from reference TRBV15 and TRBJ2-7, reads DAMVIQNPRYQVTQFGKPVTLSCSQTLNHNVMYWYQQKSSQAPKLLFHYYDKDFNNEADTPDNFQSRRPNTSFCFLDIRSPGLGDTAMYLCATSRDAGFPSRYEQYFGPGTRLTVT.

The J gene is TRBJ1-1, the V gene TRBV9; no reliable D call. The V and J ends lost 0 bases and 5 bases respectively, with 11 bases between them. Germline CDR1 is SGDLS and CDR2 is YYNGEE. There are 14 residues in the CDR3. This chain's CDR3 is CASSVAGGGTEAFF. CDR3 nucleotides: TGTGCCAGCAGCGTAGCGGGAGGCGGGACTGAAGCTTTCTTT.

The chain links TRBV24-1 to TRBJ2-3; the match to TRBD2 covers 8 bases. The CDR3 has 16 residues. The ends lost 8 bases at V and 5 bases at J; junction bases unmatched: 14. Germline loops: CDR1 KGHDR, CDR2 SFDVKD. The CDR3 region has the DNA TGTGCCACCATCCTAGGGGTAGCGGGGATTGGAGATACGCAGTATTTT. Its protein product is CATILGVAGIGDTQYF.

The chain's CDR3 is CASSQPLGTQYF. In DNA, the CDR3 is TGCGCCAGCAGCCAGCCTTTGGGAACCCAGTACTTC. The rearrangement links TRBV4-1 to TRBJ2-5; D ambiguous. Germline V gives CDR1 MGHRA, CDR2 YSYEKL. The CDR3 totals 12 residues. Deletions cut 3 bases from V and 8 bases from J, with 10 bases between.

This clonotype was counted a single time. The gene calls are TRBV5-1 and TRBJ2-7; TRBD2 matches at 12 bases. With 4 bases clipped from V and 2 bases from J, the junction kept 4 bases outside the gene matches. This CDR3 spans 15 amino acids. Germline V gene lookup returns CDR1 SGHRS and CDR2 YFSETQ. CDR3 nucleotides: TGCGCCAGCAGCGTAAGACTAGCGGGGGCCTACGAGCAGTACTTC. Protein product: CASSVRLAGAYEQYF.

This chain connects TRBV7-8 to TRBJ1-4, with TRBD1 as a possible D gene (5 bases). Germline V gene sequence: CDR1 SGHVS, CDR2 FQNEAQ. This CDR3 spans 12 amino acids. Trimming pared 5 bases from V and 8 bases from J, leaving 9 bases between. The CDR3 loop is CASSTGGEKLFF. The CDR3, as DNA: TGTGCCAGCAGCACCGGGGGGGAAAAACTGTTTTTT.

The table lists this clonotype with a count of one. V gene TRBV19 combines with J gene TRBJ2-2, with a weak D call TRBD1 (6 bases). Trimming stripped 10 bases from V and 4 bases from J, with 16 bases between. This CDR3 is built from 14 residues. From germline, CDR1 is LNHDA and CDR2 SQIVND (reference sequence). Written as DNA, the CDR3 is TGTGCCACCGCCCCAGGGGCTCCCACCGGGGAGCTGTTTTTT. The encoded protein is CATAPGAPTGELFF.

This chain uses TRBV6-2 or TRBV6-3 with TRBJ2-3; 11 nucleotides line up with TRBD2. J lost 2 bases, V lost 5 bases, and 6 bases had no gene match. This CDR3 has 16 residues. Germline-derived CDR1 and CDR2 are MNHEY and SVGEGT. The CDR3 here is CASSRRLAGNTDTQYF. The CDR3 nucleotides are TGTGCCAGCAGTCGACGACTAGCGGGGAACACAGATACGCAGTATTTT.

The chain is built from TRBV4-2 and TRBJ2-2, with 7 bases matching TRBD1. V shed 0 bases and J 0 bases; nucleotides not matched to a gene: 10. The CDR3 has 19 residues. The V gene's germline CDR1 is LGHNA and CDR2 YNFKEQ. DNA for the CDR3: TGTGCCAGCAGCCAAGATGAGGCCAGGGGGTTCGCGAACACCGGGGAGCTGTTTTTT. It specifies CASSQDEARGFANTGELFF.

The V gene is TRBV3-1, the J gene TRBJ1-1; D ambiguous. Trimming took 1 base from V and 0 from J, leaving 12 bases between them. The CDR3 is made up of 16 amino acids. Looked up from germline, CDR1 is LGHDT and CDR2 is YNNKEL (reference sequence). CDR3 loop: CASSQGGPLVNTEAFF. In DNA, the CDR3 is TGTGCCAGCAGCCAAGGTGGACCCTTGGTGAACACTGAAGCTTTCTTT.

The V gene is TRBV4-3, the J gene TRBJ1-5, with a tentative D call TRBD1 (5 bases). Germline loops: CDR1 LGHNA, CDR2 YSLEER. Deletions cut 3 bases from V and 7 bases from J, with 13 bases between. This CDR3 has 14 amino acids. The CDR3 reads CASSHVGRGQPQHF. CDR3 nucleotides: TGCGCCAGCAGCCATGTCGGGAGGGGACAGCCCCAGCATTTT.

This clonotype was counted a single time. The chain employs TRBV30 and TRBJ1-5, with unresolved D. The CDR3 runs 14 residues. The V gene's germline CDR1 is GTSNPN and CDR2 SVGIG (reference sequence). Trimming pared 0 bases from V and 0 bases from J, leaving 6 bases between. The CDR3 nucleotides read TGTGCCTGGAGTGTAGATGTTAGCAATCAGCCCCAGCATTTT. Protein sequence: CAWSVDVSNQPQHF.

This clonotype showed up just once. V usage is TRBV20-1 and J usage is TRBJ1-1; D is unresolved. CDR1 and CDR2 (germline): DFQATT, SNEGSKA (reference sequence). The CDR3 has 13 amino acids. Trimming cost V 3 bases and J 7 bases, with 15 bases left between them. CDR3 residues: CSARSGSGFEAFF. In DNA form, the CDR3 reads TGCAGTGCTAGGTCCGGCAGCGGATTTGAAGCTTTCTTT.

This sequence joins TRBV30 and TRBJ2-3; D unresolved. Germline V gene sequence: CDR1 GTSNPN, CDR2 SVGIG (reference sequence). With 6 bases removed from V and 2 bases from J, the gap between germline ends came to 15 bases. This CDR3 is 14 amino acids long. This CDR3 is CACMAKGITDTQYF. The CDR3 nucleotides read TGTGCCTGCATGGCGAAGGGAATCACAGATACGCAGTATTTT.

This clonotype has a single count. V is TRBV27 and J is TRBJ2-5; D ambiguous. This CDR3 has 13 residues. The V end lost 6 bases, the J end lost 2 bases, and 10 bases lay between the germline ends. The germline CDR1 and CDR2 sequences are MNHEY and SMNVEV (reference sequence). The CDR3 spells CASRSGNQETQYF. In DNA form, the CDR3 reads TGTGCCAGCAGATCGGGTAATCAAGAGACCCAGTACTTC.